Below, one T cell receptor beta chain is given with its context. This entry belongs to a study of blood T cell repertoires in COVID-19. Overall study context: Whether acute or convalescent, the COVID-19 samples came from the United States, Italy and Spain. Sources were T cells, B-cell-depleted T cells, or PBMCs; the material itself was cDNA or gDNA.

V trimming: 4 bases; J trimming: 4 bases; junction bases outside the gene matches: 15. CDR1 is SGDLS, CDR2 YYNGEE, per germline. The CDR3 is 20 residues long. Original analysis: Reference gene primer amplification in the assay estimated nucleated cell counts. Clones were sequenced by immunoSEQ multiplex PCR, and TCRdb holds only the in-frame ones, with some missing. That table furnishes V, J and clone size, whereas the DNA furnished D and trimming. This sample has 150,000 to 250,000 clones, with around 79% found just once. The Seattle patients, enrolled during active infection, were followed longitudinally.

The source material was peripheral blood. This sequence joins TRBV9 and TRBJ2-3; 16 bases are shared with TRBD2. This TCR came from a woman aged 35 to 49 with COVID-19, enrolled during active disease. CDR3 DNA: TGTGCCAGCAGCTTGGGACTAGCGGGGGGGTTGATGTCTGGTTCAGATACGCAGTATTTT. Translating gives CASSLGLAGGLMSGSDTQYF.